These 27 T cell receptor beta chains share one sample of origin, sequenced in a study of T cell clones after liver transplantation (dated 2019 in TCRdb). Libraries were constructed by the immunoSEQ multiplex PCR assay. Held by TCRdb, this immuneACCESS table contains in-frame sequences only and omits some clones. Under half of the omission traces to an unresolved V gene where checked; the cause of the rest is unknown. The sample table holds about 120,000 clones, of which 75% to 95% were seen once. The ten largest clones add up to around 0.83% of the sample. Material: CD4+ T cells from blood, obtained 12 months after liver transplant. These receptors all come from a human patient who received a liver transplant. Because of the transplant, the T cells may be the graft donor's rather than the patient's own.

The chain links TRBV5-1 to TRBJ1-2, with 7 bases aligning to TRBD1. Germline V gene sequence: CDR1 SGHRS, CDR2 YFSETQ. Germline trimming cut 3 bases from V and 1 base from J; bases unmatched to any gene: 3. CDR3 length: 14 amino acids. The CDR3 region has the DNA TGCGCCAGCAGCTCTGGGACAGTTAACTATGGCTACACCTTC. Its protein product is CASSSGTVNYGYTF.

V and J are TRBV6-1 and TRBJ1-1; no firm D call. Deletions cut 2 bases from V and 2 bases from J, with 9 bases between. This CDR3 is 14 amino acids long. Germline V gene lookup returns CDR1 MNHNS and CDR2 SASEGT. CDR3 DNA: TGTGCCAGCAGTGAACTCTGGGGAAACACTGAAGCTTTCTTT. It specifies CASSELWGNTEAFF.

The V gene is TRBV6-6, the J gene TRBJ2-7; maybe TRBD2 (6 bases). Trimming removed 0 bases from V and 5 bases from J, with 14 bases in between. CDR3 size: 15 residues. CDR1 MNHNY and CDR2 SVGAGI come from the germline V gene (reference sequence). The CDR3 sequence: CASSYSLTGGDEQYF. CDR3 coding DNA: TGTGCCAGCAGTTACTCTCTCACAGGAGGGGACGAGCAGTACTTC.

The CDR3 bases are TGTGCCAGCAGCTTGGACATCGCCTACGAGCAGTACTTC. Its protein product is CASSLDIAYEQYF. The chain carries TRBV9 and TRBJ2-7; D is perhaps TRBD1 (5 bases). CDR1 and CDR2 (germline): SGDLS, YYNGEE. Trimming removed 4 bases at V and 2 bases at J, with 10 bases between. The CDR3 extends over 13 amino acids.

DNA of the CDR3: TGTGCCAGCAGCTTCACTACAAACACTGAAGCTTTCTTT. It codes for CASSFTTNTEAFF. The chain couples TRBV5-6 to TRBJ1-1; D is unclear. The CDR3 contains 13 residues. Trimming took 2 bases from V and 2 from J, leaving 7 bases between them. Germline lookup yields CDR1 SGHDT and CDR2 YYEEEE. The variable domain in full, completed from reference TRBV5-6 and TRBJ1-1, reads DAGVTQSPTHLIKTRGQQVTLRCSPKSGHDTVSWYQQALGQGPQFIFQYYEEEERQRGNFPDRFSGHQFPNYSSELNVNALLLGDSALYLCASSFTTNTEAFFGQGTRLTVV.

V and J are TRBV5-6 and TRBJ1-4; D may be TRBD1 (5 bases). Trimming left V 7 bases short and J 5 bases short, with 15 bases between. This CDR3 is 14 amino acids long. CDR1 and CDR2 (germline): SGHDT, YYEEEE. This CDR3 is CASGAPEGNEKLFF. CDR3 bases: TGTGCCAGCGGCGCGCCGGAGGGGAATGAAAAACTGTTTTTT.

V and J are TRBV11-3 and TRBJ2-5, with 8 bases fitting TRBD1. Germline values: CDR1 SGHNT, CDR2 YENEEA. The V and J ends lost 0 bases and 5 bases, in that order; junction bases with no gene match: 5. The CDR3 loop spans 15 amino acids. The CDR3 is CASSLDQGAGETQYF. The CDR3 DNA sequence: TGTGCCAGCAGCTTAGACCAGGGGGCGGGGGAGACCCAGTACTTC.

The CDR3 here is CASRETGSTEAFF. The CDR3 bases are TGTGCCAGCAGGGAGACAGGGAGCACTGAAGCTTTCTTT. The J gene is TRBJ1-1, the V gene TRBV6-5; 7 bases match TRBD1. Germline V gene lookup returns CDR1 MNHEY and CDR2 SVGAGI. This CDR3 is 13 amino acids long. The J segment lost 4 bases and the V segment lost 6 bases, leaving 5 bases of the junction unmatched.

This chain connects TRBV15 to TRBJ2-5, with 8 bases lining up with TRBD2. The CDR3 is 15 amino acids. The J segment lost 5 bases and the V segment lost 0 bases, leaving 5 bases of the junction unmatched. CDR1 and CDR2 (germline): LNHNV, YYDKDF (reference sequence). In DNA, the CDR3 is TGTGCCACCAGCAGAGAACCAGCGGGAGTGGAGACCCAGTACTTC. Amino acids: CATSREPAGVETQYF.

The rearrangement uses TRBV29-1 and TRBJ2-3; 14 bases map to TRBD2. The J segment lost 4 bases and the V segment lost 7 bases, leaving 7 bases of the junction unmatched. Germline V CDR1 and CDR2: SQVTM, ANQGSEA. This CDR3 has 15 residues. CDR3 nucleotides: TGCAGCGGGGATCCGGGACTAGCGGGAGCAGATACGCAGTATTTT. Translated: CSGDPGLAGADTQYF.

The CDR3 DNA follows: TGTGCCAGCACCATAAACCGAGGGACAGGCGAGCTGTTTTTT. Encoded protein: CASTINRGTGELFF. The V gene is TRBV6-1, the J gene TRBJ2-2; 8 bases are shared with TRBD1. The CDR3 loop spans 14 amino acids. V lost 7 bases to trimming and J lost 11 bases; unmatched junction nucleotides: 12. The germline CDR1 and CDR2 sequences are MNHNS and SASEGT.

The chain couples TRBV25-1 to TRBJ1-1, with TRBD1 matching 7 bases. V was clipped by 6 bases and J by 6 bases; unmatched bases: 7. The length of the CDR3 is 13 residues. Germline lookup yields CDR1 MGHDK and CDR2 SYGVNS. As DNA, the CDR3 is TGTGCCAGCAGCCATGACAGGGCCGCTGAAGCTTTCTTT. Encoded protein: CASSHDRAAEAFF.

This clone was observed once. The gene calls are TRBV7-8 and TRBJ1-1, with D possibly TRBD1 on 6 matching bases. CDR1 is SGHVS, CDR2 FQNEAQ, per germline. Trimming pared 5 bases from V and 0 bases from J, leaving 10 bases between. The CDR3 consists of 14 residues. This chain's CDR3 is CASSITGLNTEAFF. The CDR3 nucleotides read TGTGCCAGCAGCATTACAGGGTTGAACACTGAAGCTTTCTTT.

This clone was observed once. This chain links TRBV15 with TRBJ1-2, with D uncertain. With 4 bases removed from V and 2 bases from J, the gap between germline ends came to 8 bases. This CDR3 has 13 residues. Germline V CDR1 and CDR2: LNHNV, YYDKDF (reference sequence). CDR3 region: CATSTVGNYGYTF. Written as DNA, the CDR3 is TGTGCCACCAGCACAGTGGGCAACTATGGCTACACCTTC.

J is TRBJ2-1 and V is TRBV14; a weak D match, TRBD2 (5 bases). Germline loops: CDR1 SGHDN, CDR2 FVKESK. Trimming pared 2 bases from V and 12 bases from J, leaving 11 bases between. CDR3 length: 12 residues. CDR3 bases: TGTGCCAGCAGCCAAAATATGGAGGTGCAGTTCTTC. Translating gives CASSQNMEVQFF.

The chain recombines TRBV7-2 with TRBJ2-3; TRBD1 agrees at 9 bases. Germline lookup yields CDR1 SGHTA and CDR2 FQGNSA. The length of the CDR3 is 15 residues. Trimming at V came to 7 bases and at J to 0 bases, leaving 5 bases not matched to a gene. DNA of the CDR3: TGTGCCAGCACCTACGACAGGGGGAGCACAGATACGCAGTATTTT. It translates to CASTYDRGSTDTQYF.

CDR3 bases: TGTGCCAGCAGGGCCGGGACCTATAACTATGGCTACACCTTC. Its protein product is CASRAGTYNYGYTF. The rearrangement joins TRBV2 to TRBJ1-2; weak D call: TRBD1 (5 bases). Trimming cost V 6 bases and J 1 base, with 12 bases left between them. The CDR3 has 14 residues. Germline V gene lookup returns CDR1 SNHLY and CDR2 FYNNEI. Variable domain in full (rest from reference TRBV2 and TRBJ1-2): EPEVTQTPSHQVTQMGQEVILRCVPISNHLYFYWYRQILGQKVEFLVSFYNNEISEKSEIFDDQFSVERPDGSNFTLKIRSTKLEDSAMYFCASRAGTYNYGYTFGSGTRLTVV.

The rearrangement uses TRBV7-3 and TRBJ2-3; TRBD2 agrees at 7 bases. Germline V gene lookup returns CDR1 SGHTA and CDR2 FQGTGA. J lost 8 bases, V lost 6 bases, and 11 bases had no gene match. This CDR3 region has 14 residues. The CDR3 region is CASSSQRGGGTQYF. The CDR3 region has the DNA TGTGCCAGCAGTTCTCAGCGGGGTGGGGGTACGCAGTATTTT.

The chain joins TRBV6-5 to TRBJ2-7; D unresolved. Trimming took 4 bases from V and 1 from J, leaving 8 bases between them. CDR1 and CDR2 (germline): MNHEY, SVGAGI. There are 13 residues in the CDR3. This chain's CDR3 is CASSFVSSYEQYF. The CDR3 DNA reads as TGTGCCAGCAGTTTCGTCTCGTCCTACGAGCAGTACTTC.

V and J are TRBV5-1 and TRBJ2-7; a weak D match, TRBD1 (5 bases). The ends were cut back, 4 bases at V and 3 bases at J, with 8 bases in the middle. This CDR3 comprises 12 residues. The germline V gene has CDR1 SGHRS and CDR2 YFSETQ. CDR3 nucleotides: TGCGCCAGCAGCAAGGACAACTACGAGCAGTACTTC. Protein: CASSKDNYEQYF.

This sequence joins TRBV19 and TRBJ2-1, with a weak D call TRBD2 (6 bases). Germline V lookup: CDR1 LNHDA, CDR2 SQIVND (reference sequence). V lost 7 bases, J lost 8 bases, and 18 bases lay in between. The CDR3 has 14 residues. The CDR3 DNA reads TGTGCCAGTACCCACCGGGCTAGCGTCGATGAGCAGTTCTTC. This translates into CASTHRASVDEQFF.

The genes are TRBV9 and TRBJ2-7; D is ambiguous. V gave up 0 bases and J gave up 7 bases, with 14 bases separating them. From germline, CDR1 is SGDLS and CDR2 YYNGEE. The CDR3 loop spans 14 amino acids. The CDR3 is CASSVGTGMGEQYF. CDR3 bases: TGTGCCAGCAGCGTAGGAACTGGGATGGGGGAGCAGTACTTC.

The chain combines TRBV27 with TRBJ2-5; tentatively, D is TRBD1 (6 bases). CDR1 is MNHEY and CDR2 is SMNVEV in the germline V gene (reference sequence). The CDR3 extends over 15 amino acids. Trimming took 4 bases from V and 2 from J, leaving 14 bases between them. CDR3 loop: CASSSRWGQQETQYF. The CDR3, as DNA: TGTGCCAGCAGTTCGCGGTGGGGGCAACAAGAGACCCAGTACTTC.

The chain is built from TRBV7-2 and TRBJ2-1; D not resolved. This CDR3 spans 16 amino acids. V was pared by 2 bases and J by 1 base, with 12 bases between. The germline CDR1 and CDR2 sequences are SGHTA and FQGNSA. This CDR3 is CASSLQDWYSYNEQFF. CDR3 DNA sequence: TGTGCCAGCAGCTTACAAGACTGGTATTCCTACAATGAGCAGTTCTTC.

This chain links TRBV6-5 with TRBJ1-5; D gene unclear. The CDR3 length is 14 residues. Trimming took off 6 bases at V and 3 bases at J, with 12 bases between the two ends. Germline CDR1 MNHEY, CDR2 SVGAGI. The chain's CDR3 is CASSLASLNQPQHF. Here the CDR3 DNA reads TGTGCCAGCAGCCTTGCAAGTCTCAATCAGCCCCAGCATTTT.

The rearrangement uses TRBV14 and TRBJ1-5; a weak D match, TRBD1 (5 bases). The CDR3 spans 15 residues. Trimming took off 4 bases at V and 4 bases at J, with 14 bases between the two ends. Germline V lookup: CDR1 SGHDN, CDR2 FVKESK. The CDR3 protein is CASSRFARANQPQHF. CDR3 DNA: TGTGCCAGCAGCCGCTTCGCCAGGGCTAATCAGCCCCAGCATTTT.

Ten or more counts support this clone. The rearrangement uses TRBV19 and TRBJ2-7, with 8 bases matching TRBD2. V lost 7 bases, J lost 3 bases, and 2 bases stayed unmatched. Germline V gene data show CDR1 as LNHDA and CDR2 as SQIVND (reference sequence). The CDR3 runs to 12 residues. CDR3 nucleotide sequence: TGTGCCAGTACGGGACTAGGCTACGAGCAGTACTTC. Translating gives CASTGLGYEQYF.